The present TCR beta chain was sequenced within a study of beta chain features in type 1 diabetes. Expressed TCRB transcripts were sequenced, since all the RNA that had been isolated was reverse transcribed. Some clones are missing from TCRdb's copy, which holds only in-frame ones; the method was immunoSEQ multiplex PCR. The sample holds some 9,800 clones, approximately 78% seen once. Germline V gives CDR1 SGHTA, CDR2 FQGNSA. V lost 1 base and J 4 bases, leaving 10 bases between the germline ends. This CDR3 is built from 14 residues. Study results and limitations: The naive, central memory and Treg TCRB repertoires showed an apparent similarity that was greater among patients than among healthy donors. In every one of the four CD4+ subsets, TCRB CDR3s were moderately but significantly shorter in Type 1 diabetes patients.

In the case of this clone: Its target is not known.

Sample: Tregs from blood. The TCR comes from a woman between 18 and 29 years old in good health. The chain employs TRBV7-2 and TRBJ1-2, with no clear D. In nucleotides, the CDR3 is TGTGCCAGCAGCTTAGAGCGGCAGAGCTATGGCTACACCTTC. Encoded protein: CASSLERQSYGYTF.